The source of this T cell receptor beta chain is a study of neurological immune-mediated disorders. Study conclusions and caveats: The study found no CDR3 amino acid sequences shared by expanded clones across subjects, suggesting private repertoires in all groups.

In this sample, this clonotype turned up many times. Its antigen remains unidentified. A 10-nucleotide random UMI tagged transcripts in template-switch 5'RACE cDNA synthesis. TCRdb re-analysed the 5' RACE reads in MiXCR, keeping a single row per CDR3 protein. This sample has 30,000 to 45,000 distinct CDR3 sequences, with more than 4.5% found just once. CDR1 is SGHRS and CDR2 is YFSETQ in the germline V gene. The length of the CDR3 is 17 residues. V was trimmed by 4 bases and J by 5 bases, leaving 23 bases between them. The specimen sequenced was CD4+ T cells from blood. V and J are TRBV5-1 and TRBJ2-3; D tentatively fits TRBD1 or TRBD2 (6 bases each). The clonotype comes from a man aged 18 to 35 in good health. CDR3 loop: CASSASLTGARLDTQYF. CDR3 in DNA: TGCGCCAGCAGCGCCTCCCTCACGGGGGCGCGTTTAGATACGCAGTATTTT.